The following is a T cell receptor beta chain sequence with its context. It lacks a known antigen. No per-base quality is available; no much larger clone lies one base away. The CDR3 covers 14 residues, taking in both the cysteine and the phenylalanine. This entry keeps only the CDR3 DNA: 42 bases, framed from base 1. V loses 1 base of germline sequence and J loses 4 bases, and the interval between the two ends is 11 bases. From a lookup of the germline V gene, CDR1 and CDR2 are SGHAT and FQNNGV. This record comes from a study of CD8 T cells in ankylosing spondylitis (dated by TCRdb to between 2016 and 2019). For context, the study as a whole: The study profiled T cell receptor beta repertoires in healthy donors and ankylosing spondylitis patients to find disease-linked TCR variants. The full study cohort comprised 25 ankylosing spondylitis patients and 110 or so healthy donors. Samples of peripheral blood were taken, and for ankylosing spondylitis patients, synovial fluid was collected as well.

The reads were generated on an Illumina HiSeq 2500. Quantitative 5'-RACE with molecular barcodes was used to prepare TCR beta libraries. Regarding the original processing steps: Disease-linked TCR variants were identified with a new computational method built on a probabilistic model of VDJ rearrangement. TCRdb handled the public reads itself, with Q25 trimming in fastp and clone calling in MiXCR, and kept productive beta chains. Entries are consolidated by CDR3 protein sequence, retaining the most common genes and DNA. None of the V and J calls come from the authors' own analysis; TCRdb made them. This sample comprises approximately 88,000 distinct CDR3 sequences, 8.8% of them detected only once. The biggest ten clones account for under 6% of the sample. Beyond this particular receptor, the publication reports: The disease-linked clones had a CD8+ phenotype and were found at relatively low frequencies in peripheral blood. Blood from ankylosing spondylitis patients appeared to be characterized by a TCR beta motif composed of under 10 highly homologous amino acid variants. Some TCR beta motif variants had previously been reported in synovial fluid and blood of reactive arthritis patients, which suggested common disease-initiation mechanisms. The disease-linked clones were reported as significantly enriched in matched synovial fluid samples from ankylosing spondylitis patients.

This receptor was identified in a male donor with ankylosing spondylitis or in good health (not recorded which). In this chain, TRBV11-2 is recombined with TRBJ2-7; no D gene call is confident. Specimen: blood, either unsorted or a sorted T cell fraction (not recorded which). In nucleotide form, the sequence is TGTGCCAGCAGCTTAGGGTTTCTGATTTACGAGCAGTACTTC. Its protein product is CASSLGFLIYEQYF.